This TCR beta chain comes out of a study of blood T cells in healthy people across ages. Study observations and caveats: Across the age range, TCR beta diversity per million T cells fell in a roughly linear way. The study could not conclusively compare naive and antigen-experienced cells, given its unsorted PBMCs.

The second PCR ran about 6 to 11 cycles with a sample-barcoded 5' primer and J-beta primers. Each CDR3 protein gets one entry after TCRdb re-called the 5' RACE reads with MiXCR. The table shows hundreds of thousands of distinct CDR3 sequences, with roughly 58% occurring only once. The germline gives CDR1 SEHNR, CDR2 FQNEAQ (reference sequence). V gave up 5 bases and J gave up 9 bases, with 13 bases separating them. This CDR3 contains 12 residues. Each donor's blood draw was 7.5 to 10 milliliters of peripheral blood. Note on this clonotype: As yet, its antigen is unknown.

The sequenced sample was blood. The chain is built from TRBV7-9 and TRBJ1-1; D is unresolved. The TCR sequence derives from a man in his sixties in good health. The CDR3 spells CASSRSDGQAFF. As DNA, the CDR3 is TGTGCCAGCAGCCGATCGGACGGGCAAGCTTTCTTT. Full variable domain (outside the CDR3, taken from reference TRBV7-9 and TRBJ1-1): DTGVSQNPRHKITKRGQNVTFRCDPISEHNRLYWYRQTLGQGPEFLTYFQNEAQLEKSRLLSDRFSAERPKGSFSTLEIQRTEQGDSAMYLCASSRSDGQAFFGQGTRLTVV.